Included here is one T cell receptor (beta chain) sequence, with context. Its antigen target is currently unknown. Qualities for individual bases were not recorded, and no much larger clone is one base off. Germline trimming: 0 bases from V, 3 bases from J; junction bases outside gene matches: 9. CDR1 and CDR2 were assigned from the germline V gene as SGHRS and YFSETQ. Counted from cysteine to phenylalanine, this CDR3 has 16 amino acids. The only DNA kept is the CDR3, 48 bases in frame from the first base. The immunoSEQ Assay, a bias-controlled multiplex PCR, was used to amplify TCRbeta CDR3 regions from genomic DNA. The study's own analysis went as follows. The number of nucleated cells in each sample was estimated from the amplification of reference gene primers within the assay. To quantify the absolute abundance of each unique TCRbeta CDR3 rearrangement, sequence reads were collapsed and filtered. For each sample, productive Simpson clonality was calculated by taking the square root of Simpson's diversity index across productive rearrangements. TCRdb obtained this table from immuneACCESS and retained in-frame rearrangements with V and J assigned. These tables miss some clones; where compared with another copy, unresolved V genes account for less than half of the shortfall, and the remainder is unexplained. Clonal size and the V and J genes are those of that table, whereas D and trimming came from the DNA. The sample table shows approximately 140,000 clones, and roughly 83% are seen once. 4.5% to 7% of the sample belongs to the ten largest clones.

Participants in the prospective study were enrolled through a virtual design, were aged roughly 18 to 100 years, and lived in approximately 25 United States geographic areas. Cohort assignment in the prospective study relied on participant-reported clinical history from a screening survey and a study questionnaire. Each participant in the prospective study had whole blood, serum and a nasopharyngeal or oropharyngeal swab collected by mobile phlebotomists. Participants in the prospective study had the option to provide additional blood draws and questionnaires over a roughly two-month period. Blood samples from the prospective study were shipped frozen or at room temperature prior to DNA extraction. The source of the sample is a study of blood T cell repertoires in COVID-19 (dated by TCRdb to 2018 to 2020). Broadly, across the study: Collaborator samples came from the United States, Italy and Spain and covered acute and convalescent phases of COVID-19. The prospective study material was composed of cDNA or gDNA derived from T cells, B-cell-depleted T cells, or PBMCs. A de-identified subject ID, COVID-19 status, age in years and sex were almost always included in the sample metadata. The repertoires were released in a freely available public database intended as a resource for research on the immune response to SARS-CoV-2. Where available, HLA class I and class II types were taken from metadata supplied by the sample provider and were not determined by assay-based typing. Deeply sampled blood TCRbeta repertoires from subjects exposed to, actively infected with, or recovered from COVID-19 were included in the dataset. The samples were drawn from the first 160 participants of the ongoing ImmuneRACE study and from more than 1,000 subjects provided by 6 global collaborators. Findings and caveats that apply to the study as a whole: How much clinical and demographic metadata was included differed by source and by participant, and the metadata was provided uncurated.

This TCR was recovered from a man aged 40-49 years with acute COVID-19. Sequenced sample: PBMCs or T cells enriched from blood (not recorded which). Rearrangement joined TRBV5-1 to TRBJ2-7, with 7 central nucleotides matching TRBD2. The nucleotide sequence reads as follows: TGCGCCAGCAGCTTGGCCGGTCCTAGCGGTAACTACGAGCAGTACTTC. Translation gives CASSLAGPSGNYEQYF.